This entry describes one T cell receptor beta chain. The data were taken from a study of CD8 T cells in Susac syndrome. CD8+ and CD4+ T cells from blood underwent TCR beta sequencing, which was carried out in a high-throughput format. The multiple sclerosis controls, all treatment-naive patients, had relapsing-remitting disease that was stable or active. TEMRA cells underwent FACS enrichment and CD8+ and CD4+ T cells underwent negative isolation. Roughly 0.5 to 1 ug RNA was reverse transcribed with random hexamers. By means of immunoSEQ multiplex PCR, TCR beta CDR3 spanning 54 Vbeta and 13 Jbeta underwent amplification. From the immunoSEQ multiplex PCR reads, TCRdb called clonotypes with MiXCR, one entry per CDR3 protein. The sample holds 150,000 to 190,000 distinct CDR3 sequences, over 85% seen once. Material: CD8+ T cells from PBMCs. The receptor was derived from a human donor with multiple sclerosis.

The CDR3 DNA reads TGTGCCACCACAGGAGGACTTAGCTCCTACAATGAGCAGTTCTTC. Its translation: CATTGGLSSYNEQFF. This chain uses TRBV15 with TRBJ2-1; the D gene is possibly TRBD2 (5 bases). Germline loops: CDR1 LNHNV, CDR2 YYDKDF (reference sequence). The CDR3 sequence is 15 residues long. With 7 bases removed from V and 0 bases from J, the gap between germline ends came to 13 bases.